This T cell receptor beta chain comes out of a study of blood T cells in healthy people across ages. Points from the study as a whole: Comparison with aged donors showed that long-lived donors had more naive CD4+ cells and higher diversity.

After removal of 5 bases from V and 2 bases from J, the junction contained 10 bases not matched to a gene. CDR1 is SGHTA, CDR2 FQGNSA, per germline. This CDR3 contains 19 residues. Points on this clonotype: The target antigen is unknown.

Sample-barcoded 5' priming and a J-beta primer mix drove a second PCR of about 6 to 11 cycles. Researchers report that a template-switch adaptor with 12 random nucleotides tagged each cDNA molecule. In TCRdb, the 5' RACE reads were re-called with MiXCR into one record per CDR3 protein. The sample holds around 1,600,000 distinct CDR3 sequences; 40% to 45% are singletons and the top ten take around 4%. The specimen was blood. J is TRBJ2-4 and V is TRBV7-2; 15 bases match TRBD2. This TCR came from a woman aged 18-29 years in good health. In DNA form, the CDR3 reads TGTGCCAGCAGCCCGCGGACTAGCGGGAGGGCCTCCCCCAAAAACATTCAGTACTTC. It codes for CASSPRTSGRASPKNIQYF.